This entry lists 14 T cell receptor beta chains sequenced from one sample in a study of T cell changes during pregnancy in multiple sclerosis. Clones were read by immunoSEQ multiplex PCR, and TCRdb kept only the in-frame ones, dropping some. The sample includes about 60,000 clones, roughly 90% of them seen just once. Sample: peripheral blood, taken in the second trimester of pregnancy. These receptors were obtained from a female donor with multiple sclerosis, enrolled in a pregnancy study.

This chain uses TRBV7-2 with TRBJ2-7, with 11 positions matching TRBD1. The V gene's germline CDR1 is SGHTA and CDR2 FQGNSA. Trimming at V came to 2 bases and at J to 5 bases, leaving 5 bases not matched to a gene. The CDR3 extends over 15 amino acids. CDR3 loop: CASSLRGQGVNEQYF. CDR3 in DNA: TGTGCCAGCAGCTTAAGGGGACAGGGGGTCAACGAGCAGTACTTC.

The chain recombines TRBV5-1 with TRBJ2-7; D remains ambiguous. The CDR3 is 14 amino acids. Trimming took 3 bases from V and 3 from J, leaving 13 bases between them. Germline loops: CDR1 SGHRS, CDR2 YFSETQ. This CDR3 is CASSSHAVFYEQYF. The CDR3 DNA reads as TGCGCCAGCAGCTCCCACGCGGTGTTCTACGAGCAGTACTTC.

The gene calls are TRBV5-1 and TRBJ2-1; 11 bases line up with TRBD1. The germline V gene encodes CDR1 SGHRS and CDR2 YFSETQ. The CDR3 runs 15 residues. V lost 0 bases to trimming and J lost 6 bases; unmatched junction nucleotides: 2. The CDR3 reads CASSLDGTGGNEQFF. The CDR3 DNA is TGCGCCAGCAGCTTGGACGGGACAGGGGGCAATGAGCAGTTCTTC.

The chain recombines TRBV19 with TRBJ1-5; no reliable D call. V was clipped by 1 base and J by 9 bases, with 10 bases between them. Germline CDR1 and CDR2: LNHDA and SQIVND (reference sequence). There are 13 residues in the CDR3. CDR3 residues: CASSIGQRTPQHF. The CDR3 nucleotides are TGTGCCAGTAGTATAGGGCAGCGTACGCCCCAGCATTTT.

For the CDR3, the DNA is TGCGCCAGCAGCCGGGACACATCCTACGAGCAGTACTTC. It codes for CASSRDTSYEQYF. The V call is TRBV5-1, the J call TRBJ2-7; D is possibly TRBD1 (6 bases). The ends were cut back, 4 bases at V and 1 base at J, with 9 bases in the middle. The CDR3 covers 13 residues. Germline CDR1 and CDR2: SGHRS and YFSETQ.

The V and J genes are TRBV6-4 and TRBJ2-3, with 13 bases aligning to TRBD2. The CDR3 extends over 15 amino acids. Germline CDR1 is MRHNA and CDR2 is SNTAGT. V was clipped by 8 bases and J by 6 bases; unmatched bases: 8. DNA of the CDR3: TGTGCCAGCGGGGGACTAGCGGGGAGCAGGGATACGCAGTATTTT. Its translation: CASGGLAGSRDTQYF.

The rearrangement joins TRBV5-6 to TRBJ1-2, with 9 bases aligning to TRBD1. Germline V gives CDR1 SGHDT, CDR2 YYEEEE. V dropped 0 bases and J dropped 7; count of bases not matched to a gene: 7. This CDR3 region has 15 residues. This chain's CDR3 is CASSLGDRVYSGYTF. The CDR3, as DNA: TGTGCCAGCAGCTTGGGGGACAGGGTTTACTCTGGCTACACCTTC.

This rearrangement joins TRBV2 to TRBJ2-1; 11 bases match TRBD2. Germline CDR1 is SNHLY and CDR2 is FYNNEI. The CDR3 runs to 15 residues. Unmatched junction bases numbered 12, after V lost 6 bases and J lost 11 bases. The CDR3 protein is CASRFNSGGADKQFF. CDR3 in DNA: TGTGCCAGCAGGTTTAATAGCGGGGGGGCCGATAAGCAGTTCTTC.

The genes are TRBV6-4 and TRBJ1-1; 8 positions match TRBD1. The CDR3 is made up of 14 amino acids. Unmatched junction bases numbered 5, after V lost 4 bases and J lost 4 bases. Germline-derived CDR1 and CDR2 are MRHNA and SNTAGT. This CDR3 reads CASSVDRGSTEAFF. In DNA form, the CDR3 reads TGTGCCAGCAGTGTTGACAGGGGAAGCACTGAAGCTTTCTTT.

The genes are TRBV27 and TRBJ2-2; 10 bases fit TRBD1. The germline CDR1 and CDR2 sequences are MNHEY and SMNVEV (reference sequence). The CDR3 spans 16 residues. The V segment lost 5 bases and the J segment 3 bases; nucleotides outside the gene matches: 6. Here the CDR3 reads CASSPTGGWDTGELFF. DNA of the CDR3: TGTGCCAGCAGTCCGACAGGGGGCTGGGACACCGGGGAGCTGTTTTTT.

V gene TRBV30 combines with J gene TRBJ2-7; the D gene is possibly TRBD2 (6 bases). V lost 0 bases and J lost 7, with 13 bases in between. The CDR3 loop spans 13 amino acids. CDR1 is GTSNPN, CDR2 SVGIG, per germline (reference sequence). CDR3 in amino acids: CAWSVGGWGEQYF. The DNA for the CDR3 is TGTGCCTGGAGTGTTGGAGGGTGGGGAGAGCAGTACTTC.

The rearrangement uses TRBV30 and TRBJ1-4; tentative D call: TRBD1 (5 bases). This CDR3 is 16 amino acids long. The V gene's germline CDR1 is GTSNPN and CDR2 SVGIG (reference sequence). With 4 bases removed from V and 4 bases from J, the gap between germline ends came to 19 bases. CDR3 coding DNA: TGTGCCTGGACGTTGTGGGGCGGAGGGGTTAATGAAAAACTGTTTTTT. Translation gives CAWTLWGGGVNEKLFF.

The V and J genes are TRBV6-5 and TRBJ1-1, with D possibly matching TRBD1 (5 bases). The CDR3 is made up of 13 amino acids. Deletions cut 1 base from V and 5 bases from J, with 8 bases between. Germline-derived CDR1 and CDR2 are MNHEY and SVGAGI. CDR3 loop: CASSYWGGTEAFF. CDR3 DNA sequence: TGTGCCAGCAGTTACTGGGGGGGGACTGAAGCTTTCTTT.

This clone was counted once. The V and J genes are TRBV5-1 and TRBJ2-7, with a tentative D call TRBD1 (5 bases). The CDR3 contains 13 residues. V was trimmed by 4 bases and J by 4 bases, leaving 12 bases between them. CDR1 is SGHRS and CDR2 is YFSETQ in the germline V gene. DNA of the CDR3: TGCGCCAGCAGCCCTTCCACAGGATACGAGCAGTACTTC. Its protein product is CASSPSTGYEQYF. Together with reference TRBV5-1 and TRBJ2-7, the CDR3 gives the full variable domain: KAGVTQTPRYLIKTRGQQVTLSCSPISGHRSVSWYQQTPGQGLQFLFEYFSETQRNKGNFPGRFSGRQFSNSRSEMNVSTLELGDSALYLCASSPSTGYEQYFGPGTRLTVT.